What follows are 23 T cell receptor beta chains derived from one specimen sequenced in a study of cytomegalovirus exposure and HLA in healthy donors. Produced via immunoSEQ multiplex PCR; TCRdb's table is partial and in-frame only. The sample lists 150,000 to 250,000 clones; 65% to 90% were seen once. Sequenced sample: PBMCs. All receptors come from a young woman in good health and CMV-seropositive.

The V gene is TRBV19, the J gene TRBJ1-4, with 7 bases matching TRBD1. V lost 7 bases to trimming and J lost 7 bases; unmatched junction nucleotides: 12. The CDR3 extends over 15 amino acids. Germline-derived CDR1 and CDR2 are LNHDA and SQIVND (reference sequence). CDR3: CASNSGHPGGEKLFF. The CDR3 bases are TGTGCCAGTAACTCTGGACATCCAGGGGGTGAAAAACTGTTTTTT.

This rearrangement joins TRBV5-1 to TRBJ2-2; D possibly corresponds to TRBD1 (5 bases). The V end lost 0 bases, the J end lost 9 bases, and 9 bases lay between the germline ends. The CDR3 loop spans 13 amino acids. Germline values: CDR1 SGHRS, CDR2 YFSETQ. The CDR3 loop is CASSLDTGWELFF. CDR3 DNA sequence: TGCGCCAGCAGCTTGGATACAGGCTGGGAGCTGTTTTTT.

This clone was observed once. This sequence joins TRBV7-9 and TRBJ2-7; a possible D gene is TRBD1 (5 bases). Germline assignment: CDR1 SEHNR and CDR2 FQNEAQ (reference sequence). This CDR3 is built from 13 residues. V lost 2 bases to trimming and J lost 3 bases, with 8 bases between them. The CDR3 loop reads CASSLYRGYEQYF. In DNA, the CDR3 is TGTGCCAGCAGCTTATATAGGGGCTACGAGCAGTACTTC.

V and J are TRBV30 and TRBJ2-3; weak D call: TRBD1 (6 bases). The V and J ends lost 8 bases and 3 bases respectively, with 18 bases between them. Germline-derived CDR1 and CDR2 are GTSNPN and SVGIG (reference sequence). The CDR3 contains 14 residues. The CDR3 reads CAGTQGSGTDTQYF. CDR3 DNA sequence: TGTGCCGGAACTCAGGGGAGTGGGACAGATACGCAGTATTTT.

J is TRBJ2-5 and V is TRBV2; tentatively, D is TRBD1 (6 bases). Trimming shortened V by 6 bases and J by 3 bases, and 17 bases separated the two germline ends. The CDR3 spans 15 residues. The V gene's germline CDR1 is SNHLY and CDR2 FYNNEI. The CDR3 DNA reads TGTGCCAGCAGGGGACCTAGGGGGAGTGAAGAGACCCAGTACTTC. It translates to CASRGPRGSEETQYF. Full variable domain (rest looked up from reference TRBV2 and TRBJ2-5): EPEVTQTPSHQVTQMGQEVILRCVPISNHLYFYWYRQILGQKVEFLVSFYNNEISEKSEIFDDQFSVERPDGSNFTLKIRSTKLEDSAMYFCASRGPRGSEETQYFGPGTRLLVL.

This sequence joins TRBV27 and TRBJ2-3; no reliable D call. The V and J ends lost 5 bases and 0 bases respectively, with 6 bases between them. The length of the CDR3 is 13 residues. Germline CDR1 MNHEY, CDR2 SMNVEV (reference sequence). CDR3 sequence (DNA): TGTGCCAGCAGTGTAAGCAGCACAGATACGCAGTATTTT. Protein product: CASSVSSTDTQYF.

This clone turned up a few times. The chain uses TRBV6-1 and TRBJ2-7; TRBD2 matches 10 bases. Germline V gene lookup returns CDR1 MNHNS and CDR2 SASEGT. This CDR3 comprises 15 residues. Trimming cost V 7 bases and J 3 bases; bases outside gene matches: 9. The CDR3 DNA reads as TGTGCCAGCAACGACCCGGGACTAGCGTACTACGAGCAGTACTTC. Amino acid sequence: CASNDPGLAYYEQYF.

The chain couples TRBV5-1 to TRBJ2-5; 11 bases fit TRBD2. The CDR3 loop spans 17 amino acids. J was trimmed by 4 bases and V by 0 bases; bases with no gene match: 8. CDR1 and CDR2 (germline): SGHRS, YFSETQ. CDR3 bases: TGCGCCAGCAGCTTGGTAGGCCTAGCGGGAGGAGGAGAGACCCAGTACTTC. Residues: CASSLVGLAGGGETQYF.

This chain links TRBV7-9 with TRBJ2-1, with D perhaps TRBD1 (6 bases). Looked up from germline, CDR1 is SEHNR and CDR2 is FQNEAQ (reference sequence). The CDR3 is 16 amino acids. The V end was cut by 1 base, the J end by 4 bases, with 14 bases between. CDR3 in DNA: TGTGCCAGCAGCTTAGGGACAGCCACGGGGTACAATGAGCAGTTCTTC. It specifies CASSLGTATGYNEQFF.

DNA of the CDR3: TGTGCCAGCAGCTGGGGGCTCGGGACAACGAATGAGCAGTTCTTC. Translation: CASSWGLGTTNEQFF. This rearrangement joins TRBV2 to TRBJ2-1; D possibly corresponds to TRBD1 (6 bases). Germline loops: CDR1 SNHLY, CDR2 FYNNEI. The CDR3 sequence is 15 residues long. V was cut by 6 bases and J by 7 bases, with 19 bases left in between.

The chain combines TRBV6-6 with TRBJ2-7; D is undetermined. Trimming took off 4 bases at V and 3 bases at J, with 4 bases between the two ends. There are 11 residues in the CDR3. Germline CDR1 MNHNY, CDR2 SVGAGI (reference sequence). The CDR3 DNA follows: TGTGCCAGCAGTTTCCGCTACGAGCAGTACTTC. It codes for CASSFRYEQYF.

This clone has a single count. The chain has TRBV6-5 and TRBJ1-4; tentative D call: TRBD1 (6 bases). V dropped 6 bases and J dropped 2 bases, with 13 bases sitting between them. The CDR3 runs 15 residues. Germline CDR1 is MNHEY and CDR2 is SVGAGI. CDR3 loop: CASRFQGPTNEKLFF. The CDR3, as DNA: TGTGCCAGCAGGTTTCAGGGGCCTACTAATGAAAAACTGTTTTTT.

The chain recombines TRBV6-6 with TRBJ1-2; tentatively, D is TRBD1 (6 bases). CDR1 MNHNY and CDR2 SVGAGI come from the germline V gene (reference sequence). The CDR3 has 15 amino acids. Deletions cut 4 bases from V and 1 base from J, with 13 bases between. The chain's CDR3 is CASSFGGGSNYGYTF. As DNA, the CDR3 is TGTGCCAGCAGTTTTGGGGGGGGCAGTAACTATGGCTACACCTTC.

The chain is built from TRBV30 and TRBJ2-7; 12 nucleotides line up with TRBD2. Germline V CDR1 and CDR2: GTSNPN, SVGIG (reference sequence). There are 18 residues in the CDR3. V shed 1 base and J 0 bases; nucleotides not matched to a gene: 10. The CDR3 sequence is CAWSALLAGGFSSYEQYF. CDR3 nucleotides: TGTGCCTGGAGTGCTTTACTAGCGGGAGGTTTCAGCTCCTACGAGCAGTACTTC.

This sequence joins TRBV28 and TRBJ1-1; D gene uncertain. There are 15 residues in the CDR3. CDR1 and CDR2 from the germline V gene are MDHEN and SYDVKM. V was trimmed by 7 bases and J by 0 bases, leaving 15 bases between them. This chain's CDR3 is CASTESGNMNTEAFF. CDR3 in DNA: TGTGCCAGCACCGAGTCAGGAAACATGAACACTGAAGCTTTCTTT.

The chain combines TRBV6-5 with TRBJ1-5; the D gene is possibly TRBD1 (6 bases). Germline V gives CDR1 MNHEY, CDR2 SVGAGI. This CDR3 spans 13 amino acids. The ends were cut back, 4 bases at V and 7 bases at J, with 11 bases in the middle. The CDR3 loop is CASSLARGQPQHF. The CDR3 nucleotides are TGTGCCAGCAGTTTAGCGAGGGGGCAGCCCCAGCATTTT.

The table lists this clone with a count of one. This CDR3 reads CASRHTGEPGELFF. DNA of the CDR3: TGTGCCAGCAGGCATACAGGGGAACCCGGGGAGCTGTTTTTT. This chain joins TRBV6-1 and TRBJ2-2; 7 positions agree with TRBD1. The CDR3 spans 14 residues. V shed 6 bases, J shed 6 bases, and the junction held 7 bases outside the gene matches. The germline gives CDR1 MNHNS, CDR2 SASEGT.

The rearrangement links TRBV6-6 to TRBJ2-1, with 9 bases lining up with TRBD1. Losses at the gene ends were 5 bases for V and 6 bases for J; bases not matched to a gene: 8. Germline-derived CDR1 and CDR2 are MNHNY and SVGAGI (reference sequence). The CDR3 runs 15 residues. The CDR3 sequence: CASSATGGRRNEQFF. CDR3 coding DNA: TGTGCCAGCAGTGCCACAGGGGGCCGGCGCAATGAGCAGTTCTTC.

Only one count was recorded for this clone. V and J are TRBV7-2 and TRBJ2-3, with 9 positions matching TRBD1. The V gene's germline CDR1 is SGHTA and CDR2 FQGNSA. The CDR3 contains 15 residues. The V gene end was trimmed by 8 bases and the J gene end by 0 bases; junction bases not matched to a gene: 6. This chain's CDR3 is CASRQGGSSTDTQYF. CDR3 in DNA: TGTGCCAGCCGACAGGGGGGAAGTAGCACAGATACGCAGTATTTT.

V usage is TRBV28 and J usage is TRBJ1-2; no firm D call. V lost 10 bases and J 2 bases, leaving 23 bases between the germline ends. CDR1 and CDR2 (germline): MDHEN, SYDVKM. CDR3 size: 16 residues. CDR3 sequence reads: CATPSRSNPVNYGYTF. CDR3 coding DNA: TGTGCCACCCCTTCGAGGAGTAATCCCGTCAACTATGGCTACACCTTC.

This clone has just one count. The chain joins TRBV9 to TRBJ2-1, with 12 bases that match TRBD2. Germline CDR1 is SGDLS and CDR2 is YYNGEE. J gave up 6 bases and V 5 bases, and 6 bases lay outside the gene matches. The CDR3 consists of 15 residues. CDR3 protein: CASSETSGSFNEQFF. Here the CDR3 DNA reads TGTGCCAGCAGTGAGACTAGCGGGAGTTTCAATGAGCAGTTCTTC.

The rearrangement joins TRBV27 to TRBJ2-6; possibly TRBD2 for D (5 bases). From germline, CDR1 is MNHEY and CDR2 SMNVEV (reference sequence). The CDR3 is 15 residues long. Deletions cut 5 bases from V and 1 base from J, with 9 bases between. The CDR3 loop reads CASSVRTSGANVLTF. In nucleotides, the CDR3 is TGTGCCAGCAGTGTCCGGACTTCTGGGGCCAACGTCCTGACTTTC. Using reference TRBV27 and TRBJ2-6 for the parts outside the CDR3, the full variable domain is EAQVTQNPRYLITVTGKKLTVTCSQNMNHEYMSWYRQDPGLGLRQIYYSMNVEVTDKGDVPEGYKVSRKEKRNFPLILESPSPNQTSLYFCASSVRTSGANVLTFGAGSRLTVL.

The chain couples TRBV5-6 to TRBJ1-2; 9 positions match TRBD1. The CDR3 spans 14 residues. Germline-derived CDR1 and CDR2 are SGHDT and YYEEEE. V shed 0 bases, J shed 6 bases, and the junction held 3 bases outside the gene matches. The CDR3 sequence: CASSLEGTGHGYTF. The DNA for the CDR3 is TGTGCCAGCAGCTTGGAGGGGACAGGGCATGGCTACACCTTC.